A single sample is the source of the 29 T cell receptor beta chains below, sequenced in a study of cytomegalovirus exposure and HLA in healthy donors. Primers included in the PCR were 60 Vbeta and 13 Jbeta primers. Assay: immunoSEQ multiplex PCR; the TCRdb copy retains only in-frame clones and omits some. In the table there are 90,000 to 120,000 clones, approximately 66% of which are singletons. What was sequenced was PBMCs. Receptors were obtained from a middle-aged man in good health and CMV-seropositive.

The chain uses TRBV7-7 and TRBJ2-7; 9 positions match TRBD2. The J segment lost 2 bases and the V segment lost 11 bases, leaving 4 bases of the junction unmatched. The CDR3 is made up of 12 amino acids. Per germline, CDR1 SSHAT and CDR2 FNYEAQ (reference sequence). The CDR3 here is CAPASGTYEQYV. CDR3 bases: TGTGCCCCAGCTAGCGGGACCTACGAGCAGTACGTC.

The chain is built from TRBV4-2 and TRBJ1-1, with D maybe TRBD1 (5 bases). This CDR3 is built from 14 residues. The V end lost 1 base, the J end lost 6 bases, and 12 bases lay between the germline ends. Per the germline V gene, CDR1 is LGHNA and CDR2 is YNFKEQ. CDR3 sequence reads: CASSQAQGSAEAFF. The CDR3 coding sequence is TGTGCCAGCAGCCAAGCTCAGGGAAGCGCTGAAGCTTTCTTT.

The chain has TRBV29-1 and TRBJ2-1, with 8 bases aligning to TRBD2. With V trimmed by 6 bases and J by 1 base, 11 bases remained unmatched. This CDR3 is 16 amino acids long. CDR1 SQVTM and CDR2 ANQGSEA come from the germline V gene. CDR3 in amino acids: CSVWGASGHSYNEQFF. The CDR3, as DNA: TGCAGCGTCTGGGGCGCTAGCGGGCATTCCTACAATGAGCAGTTCTTC.

The V and J genes are TRBV6-6 and TRBJ2-1; tentative D call: TRBD2 (6 bases). V lost 2 bases and J 4 bases, leaving 12 bases between the germline ends. The CDR3 has 15 residues. Germline V CDR1 and CDR2: MNHNY, SVGAGI (reference sequence). CDR3 protein: CASSYGGSRYNEQFF. Written as DNA, the CDR3 is TGTGCCAGCAGTTACGGAGGGTCTCGTTACAATGAGCAGTTCTTC.

The chain combines TRBV4-1 with TRBJ2-1, with 7 positions matching TRBD2. V trimming: 4 bases; J trimming: 4 bases; junction bases outside the gene matches: 10. Germline CDR1 and CDR2: MGHRA and YSYEKL. The CDR3 is made up of 16 amino acids. The CDR3 DNA sequence: TGCGCCAGCAGCCCGCGGGCGGGAGAGAGTTACAATGAGCAGTTCTTC. This gives the protein CASSPRAGESYNEQFF.

This clone has a single count. V is TRBV9 and J is TRBJ2-7; tentative D call: TRBD2 (6 bases). Germline V gene data show CDR1 as SGDLS and CDR2 as YYNGEE. V was clipped by 0 bases and J by 3 bases, with 13 bases between them. The CDR3 has 15 residues. In nucleotides, the CDR3 is TGTGCCAGCAGCGTAGGCGGGGAAGGGTTCTACGAGCAGTACTTC. Encoded protein: CASSVGGEGFYEQYF.

The V and J genes are TRBV19 and TRBJ1-5; D unclear. This CDR3 spans 15 amino acids. V shed 3 bases and J shed 6 bases, with 15 bases lying between them. The germline V gene encodes CDR1 LNHDA and CDR2 SQIVND (reference sequence). The CDR3 sequence is CASSISRRGGQPQHF. DNA for the CDR3: TGTGCCAGTAGTATCAGTCGTCGAGGAGGTCAGCCCCAGCATTTT. The full variable domain, with the rest looked up from reference TRBV19 and TRBJ1-5, is DGGITQSPKYLFRKEGQNVTLSCEQNLNHDAMYWYRQDPGQGLRLIYYSQIVNDFQKGDIAEGYSVSREKKESFPLTVTSAQKNPTAFYLCASSISRRGGQPQHFGDGTRLSIL.

This chain joins TRBV15 and TRBJ2-3, with a tentative D call TRBD2 (5 bases). V was clipped by 5 bases and J by 8 bases, with 26 bases between them. CDR3 length: 17 amino acids. Germline V CDR1 and CDR2: LNHNV, YYDKDF (reference sequence). The DNA for the CDR3 is TGTGCCACCAGCGGCCCTTCAGAGCGGTCCCCCGTGGGTACGCAGTATTTT. Its translation: CATSGPSERSPVGTQYF.

This chain connects TRBV13 to TRBJ2-1, with 11 bases lining up with TRBD1. This CDR3 is 16 amino acids long. The germline V gene encodes CDR1 PRHDT and CDR2 FYEKMQ (reference sequence). Losses at the gene ends were 5 bases for V and 5 bases for J; bases not matched to a gene: 8. In DNA, the CDR3 is TGTGCCAGCAGCGAGGGCTGGACAGGGGGCAACAATGAGCAGTTCTTC. It encodes CASSEGWTGGNNEQFF.

This clone has only one observation. This sequence joins TRBV6-1 and TRBJ2-5; tentative D call: TRBD1 (5 bases). Germline values: CDR1 MNHNS, CDR2 SASEGT. The CDR3 length is 14 residues. The V gene lost 6 bases and the J gene lost 2 bases, with 13 bases spanning the gap. CDR3 region: CASSPGGQQETQYF. CDR3 in DNA: TGTGCCAGCAGCCCAGGTGGACAACAAGAGACCCAGTACTTC.

V is TRBV6-4 and J is TRBJ2-1, with 7 bases aligning to TRBD2. The germline CDR1 and CDR2 sequences are MRHNA and SNTAGT. The CDR3 has 14 amino acids. After removal of 5 bases from V and 8 bases from J, the junction contained 9 bases not matched to a gene. Here the CDR3 DNA reads TGTGCCAGCAGTACTAGCGCCTCGACCGATGAGCAGTTCTTC. This codes for CASSTSASTDEQFF.

This chain links TRBV28 with TRBJ1-4; 9 bases align to TRBD1. The CDR3 is made up of 15 amino acids. The trim removed 2 bases at V and 4 bases at J, leaving 2 bases unmatched. Per germline, CDR1 MDHEN and CDR2 SYDVKM. Written as DNA, the CDR3 is TGTGCCAGCAGTTTACGGGGACAGGGTAATGAAAAACTGTTTTTT. Translating it yields CASSLRGQGNEKLFF.

J is TRBJ2-2 and V is TRBV6-4, with D possibly being TRBD2 (6 bases). V lost 4 bases and J 4 bases, leaving 19 bases between the germline ends. Germline loops: CDR1 MRHNA, CDR2 SNTAGT. This CDR3 contains 17 residues. CDR3: CASSVNPGAPGTGELFF. CDR3 DNA: TGTGCCAGCAGTGTAAATCCGGGAGCCCCGGGCACCGGGGAGCTGTTTTTT.

The rearrangement uses TRBV6-1 and TRBJ1-2; D perhaps matches TRBD1 (6 bases). Germline V gene lookup returns CDR1 MNHNS and CDR2 SASEGT. The CDR3 sequence is 15 residues long. Trimming stripped 2 bases from V and 2 bases from J, with 12 bases between. CDR3 coding DNA: TGTGCCAGCAGTGAATCGTCGGGACAAAACTATGGCTACACCTTC. This translates into CASSESSGQNYGYTF.

V is TRBV10-3 and J is TRBJ2-1; 8 bases are a match to TRBD2. With V trimmed by 2 bases and J by 5 bases, 5 bases remained unmatched. CDR3 length: 15 amino acids. Germline V gene data show CDR1 as ENHRY and CDR2 as SYGVKD. CDR3 region: CAISEREGRHNEQFF. For the CDR3, the DNA is TGTGCCATCAGTGAGCGGGAGGGTAGGCACAATGAGCAGTTCTTC.

The rearrangement uses TRBV15 and TRBJ2-7, with a tentative D call TRBD2 (7 bases). V lost 1 base and J 2 bases, leaving 9 bases between the germline ends. The length of the CDR3 is 14 residues. CDR1 LNHNV and CDR2 YYDKDF come from the germline V gene (reference sequence). The DNA for the CDR3 is TGTGCCACCAGCAGAGCGGGGGGCACCTACGAGCAGTACTTC. Protein product: CATSRAGGTYEQYF.

The chain carries TRBV19 and TRBJ1-1; D unclear. Germline CDR1 reads LNHDA; CDR2 reads SQIVND (reference sequence). The CDR3 is 12 residues long. Trimming stripped 8 bases from V and 7 bases from J, with 14 bases between. As DNA, the CDR3 is TGTGCCAGTTTCCTAACTCCGCGTGAAGCTTTCTTT. This translates into CASFLTPREAFF.

The rearrangement uses TRBV9 and TRBJ1-1; D uncertain. Germline CDR1 and CDR2: SGDLS and YYNGEE. The CDR3 runs 15 residues. V dropped 0 bases and J dropped 5 bases, with 14 bases sitting between them. This CDR3 is CASSVGGAARTEAFF. In DNA form, the CDR3 reads TGTGCCAGCAGCGTAGGAGGAGCGGCGAGGACTGAAGCTTTCTTT.

The V gene is TRBV13, the J gene TRBJ2-3; 7 nucleotides match TRBD2. CDR3 length: 16 residues. CDR1 is PRHDT, CDR2 FYEKMQ, per germline (reference sequence). V gave up 1 base and J gave up 2 bases; unmatched junction bases: 6. CDR3 sequence: CASSLAAAGATDTQYF. The CDR3 DNA follows: TGTGCCAGCAGCTTAGCCGCTGCGGGAGCCACAGATACGCAGTATTTT.

This clone was seen a few times. The chain is built from TRBV15 and TRBJ2-7; D might be TRBD2 (6 bases). CDR1 and CDR2 from the germline V gene are LNHNV and YYDKDF (reference sequence). V was cut by 0 bases and J by 2 bases, with 8 bases left in between. The CDR3 is 14 residues long. CDR3 sequence: CATSRDSGAYEQYF. Written as DNA, the CDR3 is TGTGCCACCAGCAGAGATTCGGGGGCCTACGAGCAGTACTTC.

J is TRBJ2-7 and V is TRBV7-2; 8 positions match TRBD1. V lost 5 bases and J lost 5; bases outside the gene matches: 8. CDR3 length: 14 amino acids. CDR1 SGHTA and CDR2 FQGNSA come from the germline V gene. In nucleotides, the CDR3 is TGTGCCAGCAGCCCACAGGGGGGCCCCGACGAGCAGTACTTC. Translated, it gives CASSPQGGPDEQYF.

The rearrangement joins TRBV9 to TRBJ1-1, with TRBD1 matching over 7 bases. Germline lookup yields CDR1 SGDLS and CDR2 YYNGEE. J lost 0 bases, V lost 3 bases, and 11 bases had no gene match. This CDR3 has 17 residues. The CDR3 protein is CASSAPSQGLMNTEAFF. DNA of the CDR3: TGTGCCAGCAGCGCGCCCTCACAGGGGCTCATGAACACTGAAGCTTTCTTT.

The genes are TRBV9 and TRBJ2-2; D may be TRBD1 (5 bases). CDR3 length: 15 residues. The germline CDR1 and CDR2 sequences are SGDLS and YYNGEE. V lost 4 bases, J lost 4 bases, and 14 bases lay in between. CDR3 nucleotides: TGTGCCAGCAGCCCTCCGGGCAGGGCCACCGGGGAGCTGTTTTTT. It specifies CASSPPGRATGELFF. Supplemented by reference TRBV9 and TRBJ2-2, the full variable domain reads DSGVTQTPKHLITATGQRVTLRCSPRSGDLSVYWYQQSLDQGLQFLIQYYNGEERAKGNILERFSAQQFPDLHSELNLSSLELGDSALYFCASSPPGRATGELFFGEGSRLTVL.

This chain links TRBV6-1 with TRBJ2-1; D possibly corresponds to TRBD1 (5 bases). Trimming shortened V by 4 bases and J by 10 bases, and 11 bases separated the two germline ends. CDR1 and CDR2 from the germline V gene are MNHNS and SASEGT. The CDR3 is 12 amino acids. This CDR3 is CASSVQVNEQFF. CDR3 sequence (DNA): TGTGCCAGCAGTGTACAGGTTAACGAGCAGTTCTTC.

The chain carries TRBV20-1 and TRBJ2-5; D remains ambiguous. The V and J ends lost 1 base and 5 bases respectively, with 5 bases between them. The germline V gene encodes CDR1 DFQATT and CDR2 SNEGSKA (reference sequence). The CDR3 length is 11 residues. The CDR3 coding sequence is TGCAGTGCTAGAGTGCGTGAGACCCAGTACTTC. Protein sequence: CSARVRETQYF.

V usage is TRBV30 and J usage is TRBJ1-5, with TRBD1 matching over 9 bases. Germline V gene sequence: CDR1 GTSNPN, CDR2 SVGIG (reference sequence). V gave up 2 bases and J gave up 4 bases; unmatched junction bases: 3. CDR3 size: 14 residues. The CDR3 nucleotides are TGTGCCTGGAGTAGAGGACAGGGGAATCAGCCCCAGCATTTT. This codes for CAWSRGQGNQPQHF.

V usage is TRBV27 and J usage is TRBJ2-2; the D is unclear. This CDR3 contains 13 residues. Between the trimmed V and J ends, which lost 5 bases and 0 bases, there was a span of 4 bases. Germline V lookup: CDR1 MNHEY, CDR2 SMNVEV (reference sequence). In DNA, the CDR3 is TGTGCCAGCAGTCCCTCGAACACCGGGGAGCTGTTTTTT. This encodes CASSPSNTGELFF.

The chain is built from TRBV5-1 and TRBJ2-2; no clear D. V was cut by 1 base and J by 8 bases, with 9 bases left in between. The CDR3 spans 13 residues. Germline lookup yields CDR1 SGHRS and CDR2 YFSETQ. The CDR3 here is CASSLTEVGELFF. The CDR3 DNA reads TGCGCCAGCAGCTTGACCGAGGTGGGGGAGCTGTTTTTT.

V and J are TRBV6-5 and TRBJ1-2; a weak D match, TRBD1 (5 bases). V shed 1 base and J shed 2 bases, with 8 bases lying between them. Germline loops: CDR1 MNHEY, CDR2 SVGAGI. CDR3 length: 14 residues. CDR3 sequence reads: CASSYFTGNYGYTF. CDR3 coding DNA: TGTGCCAGCAGTTACTTTACAGGAAACTATGGCTACACCTTC.